Presented here are 11 T cell receptor beta chains from one specimen sequenced in a study of Ad26.COV2.S vaccination and SARS-CoV-2 variants (dated by TCRdb to the early 2020s). Library preparation used the immunoSEQ multiplex PCR assay. The source is immuneACCESS, and TCRdb retained only in-frame sequences with V and J called. Part of the clones is not carried over; for the studies checked, unresolved V genes explain less than half of this, and the remainder is unexplained. In this sample the table shows 440,000 or so clones, about nine tenths of which occur a single time. The ten largest clonotypes hold about 1.6% of the sample. This specimen's treatment or condition label, interpreted: roughly 19 received Ad26.COV2.S at low or high dose, single or two shots; roughly five received placebo; per-sample allocation not given. For vaccine and placebo recipients, repertoires were sequenced using samples collected on day 63 after the first injection.

The sequencing here drew on peripheral blood, taken in a trial of Ad26.COV2.S vaccine versus placebo. These receptors were collected from a person aged 18-65 years who received the Ad26.COV2.S COVID-19 vaccine or a placebo.

The rearrangement joins TRBV3-1 (or the pseudogene TRBV3-2) to TRBJ2-7; 7 bases fit TRBD2. Losses at the gene ends were 1 base for V and 2 bases for J; bases not matched to a gene: 2. CDR1 is LGHDT, CDR2 YNNKEL, per germline (reference sequence). The CDR3 runs to 14 residues. DNA for the CDR3: TGTGCCAGCAGCCAAGGACGGGGGGCCTACGAGCAGTACTTC. Its protein product is CASSQGRGAYEQYF.

The chain links TRBV27 to TRBJ1-2, with a possible D match to TRBD1 (5 bases). V was trimmed by 2 bases and J by 4 bases, leaving 14 bases between them. The CDR3 runs 15 residues. CDR1 MNHEY and CDR2 SMNVEV come from the germline V gene (reference sequence). The DNA for the CDR3 is TGTGCCAGCAGTTTAGGTGGAGGGGCGGCCTATGGCTACACCTTC. Translating it yields CASSLGGGAAYGYTF.

This chain joins TRBV6-4 and TRBJ2-7; tentatively, D is TRBD1 or TRBD2 (6 bases each). Germline V lookup: CDR1 MRHNA, CDR2 SNTAGT. Trimming took 11 bases from V and 5 from J, leaving 19 bases between them. This CDR3 region has 13 residues. The CDR3 sequence is CAAIEGGINEQYF. The CDR3 nucleotides are TGTGCCGCCATAGAGGGGGGAATTAACGAGCAGTACTTC.

This clone was counted a single time. The rearrangement joins TRBV5-6 to TRBJ1-1, with 7 positions matching TRBD1. Germline values: CDR1 SGHDT, CDR2 YYEEEE. J was trimmed by 1 base and V by 3 bases; bases with no gene match: 6. The CDR3 length is 15 residues. The CDR3 nucleotides read TGTGCCAGCAGCTACCTTAACAGGGGGAACACTGAAGCTTTCTTT. Protein sequence: CASSYLNRGNTEAFF.

This CDR3 is CASVDRGGTDTQYF. CDR3 nucleotide sequence: TGTGCCAGCGTGGACAGGGGGGGCACAGATACGCAGTATTTT. The genes are TRBV5-4 and TRBJ2-3; 10 bases match TRBD1. Germline V gene lookup returns CDR1 SGHNT and CDR2 YYREEE (reference sequence). V dropped 7 bases and J dropped 1; count of bases not matched to a gene: 3. The CDR3 has 14 amino acids.

The V call is TRBV4-1, the J call TRBJ2-1; D call uncertain. The CDR3 loop spans 15 amino acids. Trimming left V 0 bases short and J 4 bases short, with 10 bases between. Germline values: CDR1 MGHRA, CDR2 YSYEKL. CDR3 sequence (DNA): TGCGCCAGCAGCCAAGAGTCGACACATTACAATGAGCAGTTCTTC. It encodes CASSQESTHYNEQFF.

This chain connects TRBV6-2 or TRBV6-3 to TRBJ1-1; D uncertain. The ends were cut back, 5 bases at V and 4 bases at J, with 11 bases in the middle. Germline lookup yields CDR1 MNHEY and CDR2 SVGEGT. The CDR3 runs to 13 residues. The CDR3 sequence: CASSREQFTEAFF. In DNA, the CDR3 is TGTGCCAGCAGTAGGGAGCAGTTCACTGAAGCTTTCTTT.

The chain has TRBV27 and TRBJ2-7; D not resolved. The CDR3 has 15 residues. In germline, CDR1 is MNHEY, CDR2 SMNVEV (reference sequence). Trimming left V 4 bases short and J 0 bases short, with 13 bases between. In DNA, the CDR3 is TGTGCCAGCAGTTCCCTCTCTGGAATCTCCTACGAGCAGTACTTC. Translation: CASSSLSGISYEQYF.

V gene TRBV5-1 combines with J gene TRBJ2-7, with TRBD2 as a possible D gene (5 bases). Germline values: CDR1 SGHRS, CDR2 YFSETQ. There are 11 residues in the CDR3. Trimming removed 3 bases from V and 7 bases from J, with 8 bases in between. The CDR3 DNA reads TGCGCCAGCAGCTGGCGAGGGGAGCAGTACTTC. This gives the protein CASSWRGEQYF.

V usage is TRBV15 and J usage is TRBJ2-5; weak D call: TRBD2 (6 bases). The CDR3 sequence is 15 residues long. Germline-derived CDR1 and CDR2 are LNHNV and YYDKDF (reference sequence). V was pared by 0 bases and J by 2 bases, with 10 bases between. The CDR3 loop is CATSRDYGGQETQYF. CDR3 sequence (DNA): TGTGCCACCAGCAGAGACTACGGGGGTCAAGAGACCCAGTACTTC. The full variable domain, in which reference TRBV15 and TRBJ2-5 provide the parts outside the CDR3, is DAMVIQNPRYQVTQFGKPVTLSCSQTLNHNVMYWYQQKSSQAPKLLFHYYDKDFNNEADTPDNFQSRRPNTSFCFLDIRSPGLGDTAMYLCATSRDYGGQETQYFGPGTRLLVL.

The chain uses TRBV5-4 and TRBJ2-5; 12 bases agree with TRBD2. The CDR3 totals 14 residues. V lost 4 bases to trimming and J lost 2 bases; unmatched junction nucleotides: 0. Germline V lookup: CDR1 SGHNT, CDR2 YYREEE (reference sequence). The CDR3 here is CASSGTSGQETQYF. CDR3 coding DNA: TGTGCCAGCAGCGGGACTAGCGGGCAAGAGACCCAGTACTTC.